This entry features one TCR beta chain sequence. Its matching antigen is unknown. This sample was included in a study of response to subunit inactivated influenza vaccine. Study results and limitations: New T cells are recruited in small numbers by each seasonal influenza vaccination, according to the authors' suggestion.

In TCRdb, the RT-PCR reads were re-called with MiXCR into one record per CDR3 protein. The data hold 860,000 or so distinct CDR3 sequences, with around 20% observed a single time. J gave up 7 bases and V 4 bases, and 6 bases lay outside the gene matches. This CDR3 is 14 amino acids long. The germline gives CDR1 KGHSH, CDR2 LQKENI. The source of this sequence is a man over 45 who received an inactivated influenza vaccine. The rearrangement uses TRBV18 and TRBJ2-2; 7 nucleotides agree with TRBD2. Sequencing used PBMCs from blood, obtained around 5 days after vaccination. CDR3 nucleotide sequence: TGTGCCAGCTCACGGCGGGGGACGGTCGGGGAGCTGTTTTTT. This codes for CASSRRGTVGELFF.